Reported below is one T cell receptor (beta chain). The antigen is unknown. CDR1 is SGDLS, CDR2 YYNGEE, per germline. The CDR3 contains 14 residues. V was clipped by 1 base and J by 5 bases, with 9 bases between them. This entry comes from a study of regulatory T cells in long-lasting Graves disease. Whole-study context: By definition, persistent Graves' disease involved antithyroid drugs for over 5 years alongside positive TSH receptor antibodies. Overall study results and limits: Persistent patients shared more public clonotypes (under 3,000) than newly diagnosed patients (roughly 960). Persistent Graves' patients showed less TCR diversity than newly diagnosed patients showed.

The authors built TCR beta libraries using iRepertoire HTBI primers and Arm-PCR of CDR3 regions. As processed by the authors: Roughly 65 TRBV and about 15 TRBJ segments were identified across samples. From the multiplex PCR reads, TCRdb called clonotypes with MiXCR, one entry per CDR3 protein. TCRdb, not the original authors, processed these V and J calls. The sample has roughly 470,000 distinct CDR3 sequences, roughly 20% seen once. As for time point: persistent/refractory GD, antithyroid drugs over 5 years with positive TRAb. RNA isolated from PBMCs was used to make the TCR library. This sequence originates from a female donor with Graves disease. The sample here was peripheral blood mononuclear cells (PBMCs), taken when the disease was refractory, from a patient treated with antithyroid drugs. The V call is TRBV9, the J call TRBJ2-2, with a weak D call TRBD2 (5 bases). This chain's CDR3 is CASSVSGSTGELFF. Written as DNA, the CDR3 is TGTGCCAGCAGCGTAAGCGGCTCTACCGGGGAGCTGTTTTTT.